Described below is a single TCR beta chain sequence and its context. Other DNA variants within this sample encode the same CDR3. The data belong to a study of blood T cell repertoires in COVID-19. In terms of age and location, participants ranged from about 18 to 100 years and lived in about 25 US areas. Self-reported history from a screening survey and questionnaire set each donor's cohort. Authors' processing steps: Estimation of nucleated cell counts was performed using reference gene primer amplification. Sequencing used immunoSEQ multiplex PCR; TCRdb keeps in-frame clones, though not all of them. That table furnishes V, J and clone size, whereas the DNA furnished D and trimming. The sample has under 500,000 clones, 85% to 90% seen once. The CDR3 totals 11 residues. Germline V gene data show CDR1 as DFQATT and CDR2 as SNEGSKA (reference sequence). V was shortened by 6 bases and J by 1 base, with 6 bases between the two germline ends.

Sequenced input: PBMCs or T cells enriched from blood (not recorded which). The chain combines TRBV20-1 with TRBJ1-1, with a possible D match to TRBD1 (6 bases). The clonotype was recovered from a man between 25 and 39 years old who had recovered from COVID-19. This chain's CDR3 is CSARGNTEAFF. The CDR3 coding sequence is TGCAGTGCCAGGGGGAACACTGAAGCTTTCTTT.